A single TCR beta chain is shown here with its context. The V gene's germline CDR1 is MNHEY and CDR2 SVGAGI. This CDR3 contains 15 residues. Trimming left V 0 bases short and J 3 bases short, with 12 bases between. This sample was taken from a study of T cell responses to AZD1222 COVID-19 vaccine. Only in-frame clones appear in the TCRdb table, and some are missing; sequencing was by immunoSEQ multiplex PCR. The sample lists tens of thousands of clones, roughly nine tenths occurring once. The chain employs TRBV6-5 and TRBJ2-7; tentatively, D is TRBD1 or TRBD2 (5 bases each). The sequence came from an adult who received the AZD1222 COVID-19 vaccine. The sample in question was peripheral blood, obtained 28 days after the second AZD1222 dose. CDR3 nucleotides: TGTGCCAGCAGTTACTCCGGGGCGGGTTTCTACGAGCAGTACTTC. Translating it yields CASSYSGAGFYEQYF.